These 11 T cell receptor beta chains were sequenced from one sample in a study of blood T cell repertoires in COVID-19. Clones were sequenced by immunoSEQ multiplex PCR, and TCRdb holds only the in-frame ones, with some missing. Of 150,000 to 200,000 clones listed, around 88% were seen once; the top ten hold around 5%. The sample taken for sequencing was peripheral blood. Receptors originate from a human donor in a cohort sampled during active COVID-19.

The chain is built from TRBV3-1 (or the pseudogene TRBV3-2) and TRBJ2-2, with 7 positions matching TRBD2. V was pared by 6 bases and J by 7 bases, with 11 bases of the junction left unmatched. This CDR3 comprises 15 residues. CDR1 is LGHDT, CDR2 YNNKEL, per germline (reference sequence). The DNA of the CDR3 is TGTGCCAGCAGTCAGGGACTGGGAGGGGTCGGGGAGCTGTTTTTT. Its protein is CASSQGLGGVGELFF.

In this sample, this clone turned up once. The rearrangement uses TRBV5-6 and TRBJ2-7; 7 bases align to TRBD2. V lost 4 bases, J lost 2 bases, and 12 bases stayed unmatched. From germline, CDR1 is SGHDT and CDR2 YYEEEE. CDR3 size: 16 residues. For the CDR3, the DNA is TGTGCCAGCAGCCGGCTGGGTCGGGGGGTGGCCTACGAGCAGTACTTC. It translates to CASSRLGRGVAYEQYF. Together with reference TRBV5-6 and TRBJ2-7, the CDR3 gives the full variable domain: DAGVTQSPTHLIKTRGQQVTLRCSPKSGHDTVSWYQQALGQGPQFIFQYYEEEERQRGNFPDRFSGHQFPNYSSELNVNALLLGDSALYLCASSRLGRGVAYEQYFGPGTRLTVT.

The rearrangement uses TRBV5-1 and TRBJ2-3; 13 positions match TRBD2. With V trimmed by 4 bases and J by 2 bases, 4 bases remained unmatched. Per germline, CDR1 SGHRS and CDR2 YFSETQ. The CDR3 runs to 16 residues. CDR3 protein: CASSTGLAGVTDTQYF. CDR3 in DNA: TGCGCCAGCAGCACCGGACTAGCGGGAGTCACAGATACGCAGTATTTT. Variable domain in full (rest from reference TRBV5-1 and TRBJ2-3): KAGVTQTPRYLIKTRGQQVTLSCSPISGHRSVSWYQQTPGQGLQFLFEYFSETQRNKGNFPGRFSGRQFSNSRSEMNVSTLELGDSALYLCASSTGLAGVTDTQYFGPGTRLTVL.

For the CDR3, the DNA is TGTGCCAGCAGCCAAATACTAGCGGGGGGTCTCGAGACCCAGTACTTC. Its translation is CASSQILAGGLETQYF. The genes are TRBV3-1 (or the pseudogene TRBV3-2) and TRBJ2-5, with 12 bases fitting TRBD2. Germline V gene sequence: CDR1 LGHDT, CDR2 YNNKEL (reference sequence). This CDR3 has 16 amino acids. Trimming at V came to 2 bases and at J to 5 bases, leaving 6 bases not matched to a gene.

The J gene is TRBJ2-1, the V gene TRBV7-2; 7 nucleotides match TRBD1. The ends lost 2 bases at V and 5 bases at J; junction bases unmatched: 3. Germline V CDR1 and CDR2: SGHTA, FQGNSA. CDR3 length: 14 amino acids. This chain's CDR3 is CASSLQGVDNEQFF. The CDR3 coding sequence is TGTGCCAGCAGCTTACAGGGGGTGGACAATGAGCAGTTCTTC.

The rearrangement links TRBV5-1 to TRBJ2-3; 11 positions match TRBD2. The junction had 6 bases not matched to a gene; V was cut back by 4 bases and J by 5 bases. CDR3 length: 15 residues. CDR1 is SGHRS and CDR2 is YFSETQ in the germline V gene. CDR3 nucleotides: TGCGCCAGCAGCCGTAGCGGGGGGGCGGAAGATACGCAGTATTTT. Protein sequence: CASSRSGGAEDTQYF.

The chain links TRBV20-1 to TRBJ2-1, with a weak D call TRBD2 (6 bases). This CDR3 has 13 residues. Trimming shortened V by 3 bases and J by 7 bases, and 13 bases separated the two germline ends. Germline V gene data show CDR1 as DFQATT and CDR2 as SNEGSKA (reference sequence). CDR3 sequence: CSASQGGGNEQFF. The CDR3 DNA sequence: TGCAGTGCTAGTCAAGGTGGAGGGAATGAGCAGTTCTTC.

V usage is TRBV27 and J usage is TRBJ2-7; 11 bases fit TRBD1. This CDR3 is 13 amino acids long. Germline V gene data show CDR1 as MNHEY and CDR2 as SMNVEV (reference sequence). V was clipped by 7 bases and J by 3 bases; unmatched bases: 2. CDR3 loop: CASTGTGGYEQYF. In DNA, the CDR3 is TGTGCCAGCACCGGGACAGGGGGCTACGAGCAGTACTTC.

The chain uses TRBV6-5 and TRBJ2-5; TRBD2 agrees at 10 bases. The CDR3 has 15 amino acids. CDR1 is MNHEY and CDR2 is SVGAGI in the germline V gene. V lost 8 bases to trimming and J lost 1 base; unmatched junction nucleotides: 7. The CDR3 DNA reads TGTGCCAGCGGGGTAGCGGGAGGTCTCCAAGAGACCCAGTACTTC. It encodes CASGVAGGLQETQYF.

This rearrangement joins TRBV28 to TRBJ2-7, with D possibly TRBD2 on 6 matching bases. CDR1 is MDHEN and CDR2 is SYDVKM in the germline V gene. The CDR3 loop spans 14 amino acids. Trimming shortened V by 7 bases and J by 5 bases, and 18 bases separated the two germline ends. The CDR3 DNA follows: TGTGCCAGCACCCGCGGGGACGCTTCCCACGAGCAGTACTTC. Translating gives CASTRGDASHEQYF.

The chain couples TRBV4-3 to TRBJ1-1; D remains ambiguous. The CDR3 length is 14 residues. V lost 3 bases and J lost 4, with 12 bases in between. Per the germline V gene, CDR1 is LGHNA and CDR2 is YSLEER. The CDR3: CASSQGMRFTEAFF. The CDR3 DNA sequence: TGCGCCAGCAGCCAGGGTATGCGGTTCACTGAAGCTTTCTTT.